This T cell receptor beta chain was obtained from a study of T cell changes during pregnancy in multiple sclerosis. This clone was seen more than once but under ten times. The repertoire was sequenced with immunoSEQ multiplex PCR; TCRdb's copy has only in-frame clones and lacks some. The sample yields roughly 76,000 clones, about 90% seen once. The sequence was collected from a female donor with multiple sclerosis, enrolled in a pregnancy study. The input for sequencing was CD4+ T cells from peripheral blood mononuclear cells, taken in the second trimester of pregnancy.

The CDR3 DNA follows: TGCGCCAGCGCGGCCTCCGGGACGGCAAAGCGGGTCCATAATTCACCCCTCCACTTT. This gives the protein CASAASGTAKRVHNSPLHF. The V and J genes are TRBV4-1 and TRBJ1-6, with D maybe TRBD1 (5 bases). Germline V CDR1 and CDR2: MGHRA, YSYEKL. The CDR3 is 19 residues long. V was cut by 8 bases and J by 5 bases, with 28 bases left in between.